This T cell receptor (beta chain) emerged from a study of T cell repertoires in cytomegalovirus infection. Background on the study: CMV infection and matching HLA type were both indicated by public TCR beta signatures.

MiXCR, run by TCRdb on the reads, gives a single entry per CDR3 protein. The repertoire has around 530,000 distinct CDR3 sequences, more than 20% of them found once; the top ten carry about 13%. The receptor was isolated from a human donor in good health (CMV status not recorded). Some clones in this sample may be carry-over from other donors' samples. The sequencing sample was made of PBMCs.

The CDR3 is CASSASPGTNSYEQYF. Here the CDR3 DNA reads TGTGCCAGCAGTGCCTCTCCCGGGACAAACTCCTACGAGCAGTACTTC. The V and J genes are TRBV25-1 and TRBJ2-7; TRBD1 is a possible D gene (6 bases). Trimming removed 4 bases at V and 0 bases at J, with 16 bases between. Germline V gene sequence: CDR1 MGHDK, CDR2 SYGVNS. The CDR3 loop spans 16 amino acids.